This T cell receptor (beta chain) was sequenced in a study of blood T cells in healthy people across ages. Sample-barcoded 5' priming and a J-beta primer mix drove a second PCR of roughly 6 to 12 cycles. TCRdb re-derived calls from the 5' RACE reads in MiXCR, one entry per CDR3 protein. The sample has some 930,000 distinct CDR3 sequences, 25% to 30% seen once. V was clipped by 10 bases and J by 4 bases; unmatched bases: 8. CDR1 is ENHRY, CDR2 SYGVKD, per germline. The CDR3 sequence is 13 residues long. The same specimen was also included in a second study, on T cells of mothers and their children.

The sequence was obtained from a woman in her forties in good health. Sequenced input: blood. This chain joins TRBV10-3 and TRBJ2-7, with 9 bases aligning to TRBD1. CDR3 residues: CATAGQGSYEQYF. The DNA for the CDR3 is TGTGCCACGGCGGGACAGGGTAGTTACGAGCAGTACTTC.